The 13 T cell receptor beta chains reported below all come from one sample, sequenced in a study of blood T cell repertoires in COVID-19. The method was immunoSEQ multiplex PCR; TCRdb's version includes in-frame clones alone and lacks a portion of them. This sample carries a few hundred thousand clones, 80% to 90% of them seen once, and the ten largest clones take 0.9% to 1.1%. The source material was PBMCs or T cells enriched from blood (not recorded which). Source of these receptors: a man between 18 and 35 years old who had recovered from COVID-19.

The chain links TRBV27 to TRBJ1-5, with TRBD1 matching 10 bases. J was trimmed by 5 bases and V by 2 bases; bases with no gene match: 9. In germline, CDR1 is MNHEY, CDR2 SMNVEV (reference sequence). The CDR3 is 17 residues long. CDR3 region: CASSLPGQGRRDQPQHF. CDR3 DNA sequence: TGTGCCAGCAGTTTACCGGGACAGGGGCGAAGGGATCAGCCCCAGCATTTT.

Turning to this clone: Other DNA sequences in the sample encode the same CDR3. The rearrangement uses TRBV11-2 and TRBJ2-1; TRBD1 matches 7 bases. V shed 5 bases and J 0 bases; nucleotides not matched to a gene: 4. Germline-derived CDR1 and CDR2 are SGHAT and FQNNGV. The CDR3 runs to 15 residues. CDR3 sequence (DNA): TGTGCCAGCAGCCAGACAGGGCTCTCCTACAATGAGCAGTTCTTC. Translation: CASSQTGLSYNEQFF.

This clone was recorded only once. This sequence joins TRBV25-1 and TRBJ1-2, with 7 bases fitting TRBD1. Germline CDR1 MGHDK, CDR2 SYGVNS. V lost 1 base to trimming and J lost 8 bases; unmatched junction nucleotides: 10. The CDR3 consists of 15 residues. The CDR3 DNA reads TGTGCCAGCAGTGAATCTCGGGCAGGGGGTGTGGGCTACACCTTC. Translating gives CASSESRAGGVGYTF.

The CDR3 sequence is CASSPQQGLDSNTEAFF. CDR3 DNA sequence: TGTGCCAGCTCACCCCAACAGGGGTTGGACTCGAACACTGAAGCTTTCTTT. The chain employs TRBV18 and TRBJ1-1; 7 bases match TRBD1. The CDR3 runs to 17 residues. V shed 3 bases and J 1 base; nucleotides not matched to a gene: 11. Looked up from germline, CDR1 is KGHSH and CDR2 is LQKENI. The entire variable domain, with the rest obtained from reference TRBV18 and TRBJ1-1, is as follows: NAGVMQNPRHLVRRRGQEARLRCSPMKGHSHVYWYRQLPEEGLKFMVYLQKENIIDESGMPKERFSAEFPKEGPSILRIQQVVRGDSAAYFCASSPQQGLDSNTEAFFGQGTRLTVV.

This sequence joins TRBV6-5 and TRBJ2-7; possible D gene TRBD1, 6 bases. CDR3 size: 12 residues. CDR1 and CDR2 (germline): MNHEY, SVGAGI. Trimming shortened V by 8 bases and J by 8 bases, and 16 bases separated the two germline ends. The CDR3 DNA reads as TGTGCCAGCTCAGACCGACAGGTGAAGCAGTACTTC. Protein product: CASSDRQVKQYF.

V usage is TRBV2 and J usage is TRBJ2-5, with D perhaps TRBD2 (7 bases). The CDR3 loop spans 14 amino acids. CDR1 is SNHLY, CDR2 FYNNEI, per germline. Trimming stripped 3 bases from V and 4 bases from J, with 12 bases between. The CDR3 nucleotides are TGTGCCAGCAGTGACGGCGGGGGCAGAGAGACCCAGTACTTC. This gives the protein CASSDGGGRETQYF.

In DNA form, the CDR3 reads TGCGCCAGCAGCTTGGAAGGGGGCAAGGGTGAAAAACTGTTTTTT. Translation: CASSLEGGKGEKLFF. J is TRBJ1-4 and V is TRBV5-1; 7 bases line up with TRBD1. V was clipped by 0 bases and J by 7 bases; unmatched bases: 6. The germline V gene has CDR1 SGHRS and CDR2 YFSETQ. The CDR3 is 15 amino acids.

Here the CDR3 reads CATSDGQDSYEQYF. The DNA for the CDR3 is TGTGCCACCAGCGACGGACAGGACTCCTACGAGCAGTACTTC. V gene TRBV15 combines with J gene TRBJ2-7; TRBD1 aligns across 7 bases. The germline CDR1 and CDR2 sequences are LNHNV and YYDKDF (reference sequence). Trimming removed 5 bases from V and 0 bases from J; junction bases left unmatched: 4. The CDR3 length is 14 residues.

The chain couples TRBV11-2 to TRBJ2-1, with a weak D call TRBD1 (5 bases). CDR1 is SGHAT, CDR2 FQNNGV, per germline. V lost 7 bases to trimming and J lost 5 bases, with 18 bases between them. This CDR3 is built from 15 residues. The CDR3, as DNA: TGTGCCAGCATGAAGTGGCAGGGTGTCCACAATGAGCAGTTCTTC. It translates to CASMKWQGVHNEQFF.

The sample holds one count of this clone. This chain joins TRBV6-5 and TRBJ2-1; weak D call: TRBD1 (6 bases). The V and J ends lost 4 bases and 6 bases respectively, with 10 bases between them. The CDR3 runs 13 residues. From germline, CDR1 is MNHEY and CDR2 SVGAGI. The CDR3 nucleotides read TGTGCCAGCAGTTCAGGACAGAGCAATGAGCAGTTCTTC. Translated: CASSSGQSNEQFF.

The chain carries TRBV9 and TRBJ2-1, with 8 bases matching TRBD2. Per the germline V gene, CDR1 is SGDLS and CDR2 is YYNGEE. The CDR3 loop spans 17 amino acids. Trimming removed 4 bases from V and 8 bases from J; junction bases left unmatched: 17. The CDR3 is CASSPHAIGRGYDEQFF. The CDR3 bases are TGTGCCAGCAGCCCCCACGCGATCGGGAGGGGATATGATGAGCAGTTCTTC.

The chain is built from TRBV5-6 and TRBJ2-3; 8 bases are a match to TRBD1. The CDR3 contains 14 residues. The V gene's germline CDR1 is SGHDT and CDR2 YYEEEE. Germline trimming cut 2 bases from V and 4 bases from J; bases unmatched to any gene: 3. The CDR3 loop reads CASSFGQGADTQYF. In DNA, the CDR3 is TGTGCCAGCAGCTTCGGACAGGGTGCAGATACGCAGTATTTT.

The chain couples TRBV5-4 to TRBJ1-6; maybe TRBD1 (6 bases). V was clipped by 4 bases and J by 5 bases, with 7 bases between them. The CDR3 has 13 residues. CDR1 SGHNT and CDR2 YYREEE come from the germline V gene (reference sequence). CDR3 DNA: TGTGCCAGCAGCCGACAGGATAATTCACCCCTCCACTTT. This sequence encodes CASSRQDNSPLHF.